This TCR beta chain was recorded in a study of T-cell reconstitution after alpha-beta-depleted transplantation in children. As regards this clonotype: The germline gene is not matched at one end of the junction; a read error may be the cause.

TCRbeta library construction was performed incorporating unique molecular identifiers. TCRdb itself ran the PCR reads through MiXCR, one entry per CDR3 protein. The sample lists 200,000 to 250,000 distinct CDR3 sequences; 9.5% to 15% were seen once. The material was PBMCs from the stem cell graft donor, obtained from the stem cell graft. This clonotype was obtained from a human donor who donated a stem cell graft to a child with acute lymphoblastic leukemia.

CDR3 DNA sequence: TGTGCCAGCAGCTTGTGGGGGGCAGAGAACACTGCAGCTTTCTTT. Translation gives CASSLWGAENTAAFF. This chain links TRBV5-8 with TRBJ1-1; tentatively, D is TRBD1 (6 bases). Germline values: CDR1 SGHTS, CDR2 YDEGEE. This CDR3 contains 15 residues.